The 29 T cell receptor beta chains presented below share a single source sample, sequenced in a study of response to subunit inactivated influenza vaccine. MiXCR was run by TCRdb on the RT-PCR reads, yielding one entry per CDR3 protein. The table shows about 520,000 distinct CDR3 sequences, with around 7.9% occurring only once. The starting material was PBMCs from blood, obtained less than 25 months after vaccination. These receptors were obtained from a man in his fifties or sixties who received an inactivated influenza vaccine.

In this sample, this clonotype turned up many times. J is TRBJ2-5 and V is TRBV6-6, with D possibly TRBD2 on 6 matching bases. The CDR3 runs 13 residues. Germline CDR1 and CDR2: MNHNY and SVGAGI (reference sequence). V gave up 4 bases and J gave up 4 bases, with 10 bases separating them. CDR3 in amino acids: CASSFLGGETQYF. DNA of the CDR3: TGTGCCAGCAGTTTCTTGGGGGGAGAGACCCAGTACTTC.

For this clonotype: This sequence may be a read error, since a much larger clone differs from it by one base. The rearrangement uses TRBV19 and TRBJ1-1; D not certain. Germline-derived CDR1 and CDR2 are LNHDA and SQIVND (reference sequence). CDR3 size: 14 residues. Trimming took 6 bases from V and 2 from J, leaving 13 bases between them. The CDR3 DNA is TGTGCCAGTAGGCGCGGACCGGCTAACACTGAAGCTTTCTTT. Residues: CASRRGPANTEAFF. The full variable domain, completed using reference TRBV19 and TRBJ1-1, is DGGITQSPKYLFRKEGQNVTLSCEQNLNHDAMYWYRQDPGQGLRLIYYSQIVNDFQKGDIAEGYSVSREKKESFPLTVTSAQKNPTAFYLCASRRGPANTEAFFGQGTRLTVV.

The chain combines TRBV20-1 with TRBJ2-3, with 8 bases fitting TRBD2. The V segment lost 5 bases and the J segment 0 bases; nucleotides outside the gene matches: 10. Germline assignment: CDR1 DFQATT and CDR2 SNEGSKA (reference sequence). The CDR3 has 16 amino acids. CDR3 in amino acids: CSAQTAERGSTDTQYF. For the CDR3, the DNA is TGCAGTGCTCAAACTGCCGAGCGGGGGAGCACAGATACGCAGTATTTT.

This clonotype was counted many times. This CDR3 is CASSSLTSGGYADTQYF. The CDR3 DNA is TGTGCCAGCAGTTCCCTGACTAGCGGGGGGTACGCAGATACGCAGTATTTT. The chain combines TRBV6-5 with TRBJ2-3; 13 nucleotides agree with TRBD2. Germline CDR1 and CDR2: MNHEY and SVGAGI. The CDR3 spans 17 residues. Germline trimming cut 4 bases from V and 4 bases from J; bases unmatched to any gene: 8.

V is TRBV6-1 and J is TRBJ2-3; D perhaps matches TRBD1 (7 bases). The CDR3 extends over 15 amino acids. Germline V gene sequence: CDR1 MNHNS, CDR2 SASEGT. Between the trimmed V and J ends, which lost 8 bases and 1 base, there was a span of 16 bases. The CDR3: CASGDGGGRTDTQYF. The DNA for the CDR3 is TGTGCCAGCGGGGATGGAGGGGGCCGCACAGATACGCAGTATTTT.

The table lists this clonotype with a few counts. This rearrangement joins TRBV6-1 to TRBJ1-5; D is ambiguous. Trimming pared 5 bases from V and 6 bases from J, leaving 14 bases between. There are 14 residues in the CDR3. Germline-derived CDR1 and CDR2 are MNHNS and SASEGT. The CDR3 coding sequence is TGTGCCAGCAGTCGCAACCCTTGGACTCAGCCCCAGCATTTT. This codes for CASSRNPWTQPQHF.

This clonotype was counted ten times or more. The chain employs TRBV4-3 and TRBJ2-1; 10 positions match TRBD2. The germline gives CDR1 LGHNA, CDR2 YSLEER. With V trimmed by 1 base and J by 15 bases, 9 bases remained unmatched. The CDR3 totals 14 residues. The DNA of the CDR3 is TGCGCCAGCAGCCAAGGGGGTACTAGCGGGGATACGTTCTTC. Its translation is CASSQGGTSGDTFF.

The chain links TRBV20-1 to TRBJ2-1, with 14 bases identical to TRBD2. The CDR3 has 16 residues. V was clipped by 5 bases and J by 3 bases; unmatched bases: 6. The germline V gene has CDR1 DFQATT and CDR2 SNEGSKA (reference sequence). CDR3 DNA: TGCAGTGCTCCCCCCGGGACTAGCGGGGGCTACAATGAGCAGTTCTTC. This gives the protein CSAPPGTSGGYNEQFF.

This clonotype was recorded a few times. V usage is TRBV20-1 and J usage is TRBJ2-1; D is undetermined. Germline-derived CDR1 and CDR2 are DFQATT and SNEGSKA (reference sequence). The ends were cut back, 5 bases at V and 6 bases at J, with 14 bases in the middle. CDR3 length: 13 residues. DNA of the CDR3: TGCAGTGCTCGCGAAAGCCCCCCCAATGAGCAGTTCTTC. The encoded protein is CSARESPPNEQFF.

This clonotype appeared a few times. This chain joins TRBV7-2 and TRBJ1-2; a possible D gene is TRBD1 (5 bases). The ends were cut back, 3 bases at V and 0 bases at J, with 8 bases in the middle. The CDR3 spans 14 residues. Germline V lookup: CDR1 SGHTA, CDR2 FQGNSA. The CDR3 reads CASSFLTANYGYTF. In DNA, the CDR3 is TGTGCCAGCAGCTTTTTGACAGCTAACTATGGCTACACCTTC. The variable domain in full, completed from reference TRBV7-2 and TRBJ1-2, reads GAGVSQSPSNKVTEKGKDVELRCDPISGHTALYWYRQSLGQGLEFLIYFQGNSAPDKSGLPSDRFSAERTGGSVSTLTIQRTQQEDSAVYLCASSFLTANYGYTFGSGTRLTVV.

Only a few counts were recorded for this clonotype. The chain is built from TRBV24-1 and TRBJ2-1; 14 positions match TRBD2. CDR1 is KGHDR, CDR2 SFDVKD, per germline. The CDR3 loop spans 17 amino acids. J lost 8 bases, V lost 2 bases, and 7 bases had no gene match. The CDR3 bases are TGTGCCACCAGTGATTCGCTGACTAGCGGGGGGGCTCATGAGCAGTTCTTC. It codes for CATSDSLTSGGAHEQFF.

This clonotype has a handful of counts. The chain combines TRBV5-1 with TRBJ2-3; D possibly uses TRBD1 or TRBD2 (5 bases each). V shed 4 bases and J shed 3 bases, with 15 bases lying between them. The CDR3 is 15 amino acids. CDR1 SGHRS and CDR2 YFSETQ come from the germline V gene. Here the CDR3 DNA reads TGCGCCAGCAGCCCCATGACGGGGCGGACAGATACGCAGTATTTT. This translates into CASSPMTGRTDTQYF.

The chain couples TRBV10-3 to TRBJ1-2; the D is unclear. V shed 8 bases and J shed 9 bases, with 16 bases lying between them. Germline CDR1 is ENHRY and CDR2 is SYGVKD. The CDR3 runs to 12 residues. The CDR3 DNA is TGTGCCATCGGTAGCAGCACCGGGAGCTACACCTTC. It encodes CAIGSSTGSYTF.

The sample holds many counts of this clonotype. The V call is TRBV20-1, the J call TRBJ2-3; weak D call: TRBD1 (6 bases). V lost 0 bases and J 2 bases, leaving 15 bases between the germline ends. The CDR3 extends over 16 amino acids. CDR1 is DFQATT, CDR2 SNEGSKA, per germline (reference sequence). Written as DNA, the CDR3 is TGCAGTGCTAGAGATCTTCGGCAGGGGAACACAGATACGCAGTATTTT. Translating gives CSARDLRQGNTDTQYF.

This clonotype has at least ten counts. J is TRBJ1-1 and V is TRBV7-9; D is uncertain. The CDR3 length is 15 residues. V shed 1 base and J shed 1 base, with 10 bases lying between them. Germline values: CDR1 SEHNR, CDR2 FQNEAQ (reference sequence). The CDR3 coding sequence is TGTGCCAGCAGCTTAGATGGAATTGGGAACACTGAAGCTTTCTTT. Translation: CASSLDGIGNTEAFF.

This clonotype has ten or more counts. This sequence joins TRBV7-2 and TRBJ2-7; D perhaps matches TRBD2 (7 bases). Trimming left V 7 bases short and J 1 base short, with 14 bases between. The CDR3 is made up of 14 amino acids. Looked up from germline, CDR1 is SGHTA and CDR2 is FQGNSA. In DNA form, the CDR3 reads TGTGCCAGCAAGACGGGGGGCCTTTCCTACGAGCAGTACTTC. Its protein is CASKTGGLSYEQYF.

In its sample, this clonotype was seen a few times. This chain connects TRBV14 to TRBJ2-1; D perhaps matches TRBD2 (6 bases). The CDR3 has 20 amino acids. The V and J ends lost 1 base and 0 bases respectively, with 22 bases between them. The germline V gene has CDR1 SGHDN and CDR2 FVKESK. The DNA of the CDR3 is TGTGCCAGCAGCCAAGTATGGTCGGGGGACCTCAAATACTCCTACAATGAGCAGTTCTTC. It translates to CASSQVWSGDLKYSYNEQFF.

In this sample, this clonotype turned up a few times. The chain uses TRBV12-3 or TRBV12-4 and TRBJ2-7; D is perhaps TRBD1 or TRBD2 (6 bases each). The CDR3 consists of 15 residues. Trimming took off 5 bases at V and 1 base at J, with 15 bases between the two ends. The CDR3 region has the DNA TGTGCCAGCAGTCTGGGTCCGGGGGCATCCTACGAGCAGTACTTC. Its protein product is CASSLGPGASYEQYF.

This clonotype has a count of ten or more. The chain uses TRBV10-3 and TRBJ2-2; D remains ambiguous. The V end was cut by 6 bases, the J end by 2 bases, with 13 bases between. Germline CDR1 is ENHRY and CDR2 is SYGVKD. The CDR3 extends over 15 amino acids. The CDR3 nucleotides are TGTGCCATCAGCGCTGGACGGGCCAACACCGGGGAGCTGTTTTTT. Residues: CAISAGRANTGELFF.

This clonotype was detected many times. This chain links TRBV14 with TRBJ1-4; possible D gene TRBD1, 5 bases. Germline values: CDR1 SGHDN, CDR2 FVKESK. V was cut by 4 bases and J by 5 bases, with 17 bases left in between. The CDR3 is 16 residues long. The CDR3: CASSRWGDRPNEKLFF. DNA of the CDR3: TGTGCCAGCAGCCGCTGGGGGGACCGCCCGAATGAAAAACTGTTTTTT.

This clonotype was seen many times. The chain carries TRBV12-3 or TRBV12-4 and TRBJ2-7; tentative D call: TRBD2 (5 bases). The CDR3 runs to 12 residues. V lost 6 bases, J lost 6 bases, and 12 bases lay in between. The CDR3 bases are TGTGCCAGCAGCCGAGGACTTCTCGAGCAGTACTTC. Its translation: CASSRGLLEQYF.

At least ten counts were recorded for this clonotype. The rearrangement joins TRBV28 to TRBJ2-3; no definite D call. The CDR3 contains 12 residues. Germline-derived CDR1 and CDR2 are MDHEN and SYDVKM. Trimming pared 6 bases from V and 0 bases from J, leaving 4 bases between. The CDR3 DNA follows: TGTGCCAGCAGAAAAAGCACAGATACGCAGTATTTT. It yields the protein CASRKSTDTQYF.

This clonotype was seen repeatedly, ten times or more. The gene calls are TRBV20-1 and TRBJ1-6, with TRBD1 as a possible D gene (6 bases). V shed 6 bases and J shed 0 bases, with 12 bases lying between them. This CDR3 has 15 amino acids. Germline V gene sequence: CDR1 DFQATT, CDR2 SNEGSKA (reference sequence). This CDR3 reads CSAPRGASYNSPLHF. Written as DNA, the CDR3 is TGCAGTGCCCCCAGGGGCGCCTCCTATAATTCACCCCTCCACTTT.

This clonotype has at least ten counts. The rearrangement uses TRBV11-1 and TRBJ2-7; the match to TRBD2 covers 10 bases. With V trimmed by 5 bases and J by 2 bases, 6 bases remained unmatched. This CDR3 is 15 amino acids long. Germline CDR1 reads SGHAT; CDR2 reads FQDESV (reference sequence). DNA of the CDR3: TGTGCCAGCAGCCCCCTAGCGGGAGAGGCCTACGAGCAGTACTTC. Translating it yields CASSPLAGEAYEQYF.

This clonotype came up many times. The rearrangement joins TRBV18 to TRBJ2-5, with a possible D match to TRBD2 (6 bases). Germline CDR1 is KGHSH and CDR2 is LQKENI. Trimming left V 4 bases short and J 5 bases short, with 11 bases between. The CDR3 sequence is 13 residues long. In nucleotides, the CDR3 is TGTGCCAGCTCACAAGGGAGGTCGGAGACCCAGTACTTC. The encoded protein is CASSQGRSETQYF.

The gene calls are TRBV18 and TRBJ2-2; possible D gene TRBD2, 5 bases. Per the germline V gene, CDR1 is KGHSH and CDR2 is LQKENI. The CDR3 sequence is 15 residues long. Trimming took off 3 bases at V and 6 bases at J, with 14 bases between the two ends. The CDR3 DNA follows: TGTGCCAGCTCACCGGGGAGAACAATCGCCGGGGAGCTGTTTTTT. This codes for CASSPGRTIAGELFF.

The chain employs TRBV6-1 and TRBJ2-1; 8 bases agree with TRBD2. Trimming removed 5 bases from V and 1 base from J; junction bases left unmatched: 4. The CDR3 is 15 amino acids. The germline V gene encodes CDR1 MNHNS and CDR2 SASEGT. CDR3 amino acids: CASSHLAGSYNEQFF. CDR3 DNA sequence: TGTGCCAGCAGTCATCTAGCGGGTTCCTACAATGAGCAGTTCTTC.

J is TRBJ2-1 and V is TRBV15, with 13 bases identical to TRBD2. Germline V gives CDR1 LNHNV, CDR2 YYDKDF (reference sequence). The CDR3 spans 15 residues. V was pared by 3 bases and J by 5 bases, with 1 base of the junction left unmatched. The CDR3 region has the DNA TGTGCCACCAGCAGCGGACTAGCGGGGGACAATGAGCAGTTCTTC. It is translated as CATSSGLAGDNEQFF.

This clonotype was seen at least ten times. The CDR3 here is CASRGISEQFF. Written as DNA, the CDR3 is TGCGCCAGCAGGGGTATCAGTGAGCAGTTCTTC. The chain carries TRBV5-1 and TRBJ2-1; D not certain. V lost 5 bases and J 9 bases, leaving 9 bases between the germline ends. Per the germline V gene, CDR1 is SGHRS and CDR2 is YFSETQ. The CDR3 loop spans 11 amino acids.